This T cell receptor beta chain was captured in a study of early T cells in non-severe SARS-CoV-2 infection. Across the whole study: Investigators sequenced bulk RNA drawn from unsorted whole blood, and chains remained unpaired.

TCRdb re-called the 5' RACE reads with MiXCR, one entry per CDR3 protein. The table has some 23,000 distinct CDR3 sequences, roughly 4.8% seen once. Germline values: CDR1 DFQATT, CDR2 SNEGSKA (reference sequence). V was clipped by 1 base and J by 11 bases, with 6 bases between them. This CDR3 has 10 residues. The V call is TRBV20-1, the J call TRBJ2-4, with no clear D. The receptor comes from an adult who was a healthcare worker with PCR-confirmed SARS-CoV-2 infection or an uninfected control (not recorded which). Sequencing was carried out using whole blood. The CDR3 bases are TGCAGTGCTAGAGTTGGGGTTCAGTACTTC. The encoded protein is CSARVGVQYF.